What follows is one T cell receptor beta chain and its context. CDR3 size: 14 residues. Per germline, CDR1 MNHNY and CDR2 SVGAGI (reference sequence). Deletions cut 2 bases from V and 6 bases from J, with 13 bases between. The data were produced by immunoSEQ multiplex PCR, yet TCRdb's version contains in-frame clones alone and is incomplete. The sample consists of around 120,000 clones, about nine tenths of them appearing once. These data originate in a study of PD-1 blockade in mismatch repair-deficient tumors. Study as a whole: Enrolled about 2012-2016, patients had progressing, pretreated mismatch repair-deficient cancers of more than ten types.

The sample here was peripheral blood, taken approximately 73 weeks after starting pembrolizumab. The J gene is TRBJ1-1, the V gene TRBV6-6; D ambiguous. This clonotype was sampled from an adult with mismatch repair-deficient cancer. The CDR3 nucleotides read TGTGCCAGCAGTTACGGACCTCTCGGGGCTGAAGCTTTCTTT. This translates into CASSYGPLGAEAFF.